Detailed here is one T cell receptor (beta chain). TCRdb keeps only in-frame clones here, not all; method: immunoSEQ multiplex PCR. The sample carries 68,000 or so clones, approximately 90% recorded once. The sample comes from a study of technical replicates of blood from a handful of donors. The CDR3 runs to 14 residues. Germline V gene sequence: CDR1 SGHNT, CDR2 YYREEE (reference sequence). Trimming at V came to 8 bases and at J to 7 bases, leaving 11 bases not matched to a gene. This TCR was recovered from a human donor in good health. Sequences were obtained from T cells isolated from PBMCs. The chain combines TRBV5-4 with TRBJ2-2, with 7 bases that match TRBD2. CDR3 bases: TGTGCCAGTCGCGGGAGTTTTTCTAACGGGGAGCTGTTTTTT. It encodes CASRGSFSNGELFF.